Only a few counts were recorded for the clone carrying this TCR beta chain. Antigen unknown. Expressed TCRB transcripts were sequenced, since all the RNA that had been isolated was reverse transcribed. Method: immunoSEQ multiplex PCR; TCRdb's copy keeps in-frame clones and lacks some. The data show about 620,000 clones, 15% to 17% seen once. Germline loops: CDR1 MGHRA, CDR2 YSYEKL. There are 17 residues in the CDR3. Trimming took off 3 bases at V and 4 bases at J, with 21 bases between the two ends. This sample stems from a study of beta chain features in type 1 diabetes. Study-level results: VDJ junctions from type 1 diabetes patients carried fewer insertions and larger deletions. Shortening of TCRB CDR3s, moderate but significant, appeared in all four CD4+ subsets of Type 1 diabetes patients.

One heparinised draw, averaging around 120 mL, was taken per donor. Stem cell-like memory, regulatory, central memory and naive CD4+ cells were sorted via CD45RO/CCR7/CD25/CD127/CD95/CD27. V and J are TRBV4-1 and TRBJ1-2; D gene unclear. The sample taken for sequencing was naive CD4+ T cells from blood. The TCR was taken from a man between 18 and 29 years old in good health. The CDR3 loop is CASSQKLKGSQAYGYTF. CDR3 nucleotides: TGCGCCAGCAGCCAGAAACTCAAAGGATCGCAAGCCTATGGCTACACCTTC.